The clone carrying this T cell receptor (beta chain) came up a few times. This record comes from a study of spatial heterogeneity in lung cancer. TCRdb analysed the 5' RACE reads with MiXCR anew, one entry per CDR3 protein. The table shows 60,000 to 65,000 distinct CDR3 sequences, with 7.5% to 8.5% occurring only once. Time point meaning: sample taken at primary tumor resection. Whole RNA was taken from tumor, nontumor lung or frozen PBMC; it was then sequenced unsorted. The CDR3 covers 14 residues. After removal of 7 bases from V and 1 base from J, the junction contained 6 bases not matched to a gene. Germline loops: CDR1 SQVTM, CDR2 ANQGSEA.

This chain links TRBV29-1 with TRBJ2-1; TRBD2 agrees at 8 bases. This material consisted of PBMCs, taken at surgery. The sequence was obtained from a female donor with early-stage non-small cell lung cancer. The CDR3 DNA follows: TGCAGCGCTAAAAGCGGGAGTTCCTACAATGAGCAGTTCTTC. Its protein is CSAKSGSSYNEQFF.